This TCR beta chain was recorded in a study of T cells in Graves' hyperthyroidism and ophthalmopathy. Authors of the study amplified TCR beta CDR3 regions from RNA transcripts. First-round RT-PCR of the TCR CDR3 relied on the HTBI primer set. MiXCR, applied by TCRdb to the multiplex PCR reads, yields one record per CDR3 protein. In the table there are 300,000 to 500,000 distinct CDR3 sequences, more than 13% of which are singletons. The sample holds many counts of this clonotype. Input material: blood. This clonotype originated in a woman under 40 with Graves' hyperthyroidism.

The CDR3 sequence: CASSPTSAEQFF. The CDR3 DNA reads as TGTGCCAGCAGTCCCACGAGTGCTGAGCAGTTCTTC. The chain links TRBV27 to TRBJ2-1, with D hard to call. Germline V lookup: CDR1 MNHEY, CDR2 SMNVEV (reference sequence). The CDR3 is made up of 12 amino acids. The V gene lost 5 bases and the J gene lost 9 bases, with 11 bases spanning the gap.